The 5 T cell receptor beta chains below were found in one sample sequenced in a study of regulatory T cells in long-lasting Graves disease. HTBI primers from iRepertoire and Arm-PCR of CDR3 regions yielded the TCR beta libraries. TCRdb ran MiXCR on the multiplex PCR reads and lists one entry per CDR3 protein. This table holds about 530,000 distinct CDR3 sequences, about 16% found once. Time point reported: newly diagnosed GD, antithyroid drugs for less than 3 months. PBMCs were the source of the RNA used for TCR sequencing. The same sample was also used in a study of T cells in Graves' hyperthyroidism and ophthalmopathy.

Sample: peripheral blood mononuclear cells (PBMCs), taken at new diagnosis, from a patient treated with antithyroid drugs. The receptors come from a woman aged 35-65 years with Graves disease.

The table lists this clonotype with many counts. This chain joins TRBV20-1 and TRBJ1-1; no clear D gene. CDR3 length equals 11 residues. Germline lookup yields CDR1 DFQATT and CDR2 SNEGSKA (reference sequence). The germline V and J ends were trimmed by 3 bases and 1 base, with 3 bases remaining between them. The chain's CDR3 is CSASENTEAFF. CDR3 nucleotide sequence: TGCAGTGCTAGTGAGAACACTGAAGCTTTCTTT.

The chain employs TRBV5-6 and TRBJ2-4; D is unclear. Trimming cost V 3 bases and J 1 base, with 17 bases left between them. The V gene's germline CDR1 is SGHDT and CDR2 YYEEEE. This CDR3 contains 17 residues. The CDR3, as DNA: TGTGCCAGCAGCTGGGGATCCTTGGGATCGGCCAAAAACATTCAGTACTTC. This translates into CASSWGSLGSAKNIQYF.

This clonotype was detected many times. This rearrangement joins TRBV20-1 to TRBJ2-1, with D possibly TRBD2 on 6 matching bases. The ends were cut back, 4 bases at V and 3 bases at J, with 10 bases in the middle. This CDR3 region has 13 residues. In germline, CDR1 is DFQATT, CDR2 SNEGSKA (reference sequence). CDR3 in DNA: TGCAGTGCTAATAGACTAGACTACAATGAGCAGTTCTTC. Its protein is CSANRLDYNEQFF.

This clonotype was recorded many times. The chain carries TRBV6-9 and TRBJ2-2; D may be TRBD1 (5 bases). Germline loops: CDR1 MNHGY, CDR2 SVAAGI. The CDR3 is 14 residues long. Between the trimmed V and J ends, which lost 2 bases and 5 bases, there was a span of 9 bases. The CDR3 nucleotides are TGTGCCAGCAGTTATACAGGCAGTACCGGGGAGCTGTTTTTT. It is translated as CASSYTGSTGELFF.

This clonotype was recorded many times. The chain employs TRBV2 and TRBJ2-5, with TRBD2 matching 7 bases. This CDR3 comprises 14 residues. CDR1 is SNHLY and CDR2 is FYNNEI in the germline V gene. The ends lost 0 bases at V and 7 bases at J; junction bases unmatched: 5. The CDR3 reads CASSEAGGTGTQYF. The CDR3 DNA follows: TGTGCCAGCAGTGAAGCGGGAGGGACGGGGACCCAGTACTTC.